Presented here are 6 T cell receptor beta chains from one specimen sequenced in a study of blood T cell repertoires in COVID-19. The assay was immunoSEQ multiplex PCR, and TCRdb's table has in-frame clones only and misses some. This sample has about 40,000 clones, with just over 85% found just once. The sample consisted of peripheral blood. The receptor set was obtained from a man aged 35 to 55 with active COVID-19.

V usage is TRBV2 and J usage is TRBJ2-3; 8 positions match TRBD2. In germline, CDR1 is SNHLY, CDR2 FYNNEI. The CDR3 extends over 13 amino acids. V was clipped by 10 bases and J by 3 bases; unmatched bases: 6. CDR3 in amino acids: CATRAGATDTQYF. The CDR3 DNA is TGTGCCACCCGAGCGGGAGCGACAGATACGCAGTATTTT.

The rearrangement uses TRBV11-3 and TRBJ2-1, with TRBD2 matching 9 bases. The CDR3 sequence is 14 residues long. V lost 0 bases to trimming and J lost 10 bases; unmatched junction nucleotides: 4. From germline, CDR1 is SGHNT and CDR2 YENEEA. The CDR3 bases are TGTGCCAGCAGCTTAGAGGCGGGAGGGGTCGAGCAGTTCTTC. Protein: CASSLEAGGVEQFF.

DNA for the CDR3: TGTGCCAGCAGTCCCGGGGGTAGCCAGCCCCAGCATTTT. Protein: CASSPGGSQPQHF. The V gene is TRBV28, the J gene TRBJ1-5, with D tentatively TRBD1 (5 bases). The germline V gene has CDR1 MDHEN and CDR2 SYDVKM. The CDR3 is 13 residues long. The V end lost 5 bases, the J end lost 7 bases, and 12 bases lay between the germline ends.

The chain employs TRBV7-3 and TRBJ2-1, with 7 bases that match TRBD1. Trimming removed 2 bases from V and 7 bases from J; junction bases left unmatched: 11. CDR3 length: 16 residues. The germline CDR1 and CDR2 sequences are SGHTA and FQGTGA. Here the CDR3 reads CASSLGRDSRINEQFF. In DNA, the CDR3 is TGTGCCAGCAGCTTAGGCCGGGACAGCAGAATTAATGAGCAGTTCTTC.

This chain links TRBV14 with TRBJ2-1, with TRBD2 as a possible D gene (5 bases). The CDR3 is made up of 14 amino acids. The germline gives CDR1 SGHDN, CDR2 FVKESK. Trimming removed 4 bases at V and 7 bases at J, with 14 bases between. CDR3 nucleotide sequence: TGTGCCAGCAGCCTCCTGAGGGATAGAAATGAGCAGTTCTTC. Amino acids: CASSLLRDRNEQFF.

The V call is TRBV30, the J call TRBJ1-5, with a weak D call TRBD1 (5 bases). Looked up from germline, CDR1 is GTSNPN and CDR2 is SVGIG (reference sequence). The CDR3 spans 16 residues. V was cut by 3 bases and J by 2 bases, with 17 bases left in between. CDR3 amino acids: CAWSPGGSWGNQPQHF. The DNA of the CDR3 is TGTGCCTGGAGCCCCGGGGGGTCTTGGGGCAATCAGCCCCAGCATTTT.